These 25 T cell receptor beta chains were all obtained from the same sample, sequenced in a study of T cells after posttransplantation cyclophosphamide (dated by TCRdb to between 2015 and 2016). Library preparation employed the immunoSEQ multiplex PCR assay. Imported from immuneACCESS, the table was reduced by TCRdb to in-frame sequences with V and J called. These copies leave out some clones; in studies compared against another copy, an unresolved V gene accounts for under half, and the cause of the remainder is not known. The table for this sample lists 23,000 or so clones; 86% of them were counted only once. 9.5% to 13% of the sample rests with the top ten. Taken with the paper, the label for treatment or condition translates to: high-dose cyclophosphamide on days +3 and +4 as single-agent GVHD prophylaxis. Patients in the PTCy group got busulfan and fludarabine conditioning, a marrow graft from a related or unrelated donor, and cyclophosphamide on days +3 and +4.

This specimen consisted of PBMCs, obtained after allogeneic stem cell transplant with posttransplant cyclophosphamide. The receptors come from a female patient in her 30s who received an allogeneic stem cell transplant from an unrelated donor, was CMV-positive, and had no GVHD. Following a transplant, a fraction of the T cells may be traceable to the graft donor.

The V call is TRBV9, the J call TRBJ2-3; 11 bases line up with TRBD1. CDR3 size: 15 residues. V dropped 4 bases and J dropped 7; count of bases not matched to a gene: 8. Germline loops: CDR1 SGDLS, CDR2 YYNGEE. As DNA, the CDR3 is TGTGCCAGCAGCCCATCCGGGACAGGGGGTTATACGCAGTATTTT. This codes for CASSPSGTGGYTQYF.

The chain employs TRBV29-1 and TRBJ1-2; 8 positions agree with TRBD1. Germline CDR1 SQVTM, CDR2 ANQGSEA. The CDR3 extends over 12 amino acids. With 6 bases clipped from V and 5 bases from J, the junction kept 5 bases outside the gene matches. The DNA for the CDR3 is TGCAGCGTACGTCGGACAGGGTATGGCTACACCTTC. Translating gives CSVRRTGYGYTF.

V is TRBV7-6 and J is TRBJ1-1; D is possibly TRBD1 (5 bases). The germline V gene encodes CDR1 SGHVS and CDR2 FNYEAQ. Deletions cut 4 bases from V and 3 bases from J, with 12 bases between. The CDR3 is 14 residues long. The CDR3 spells CASSSRDIHTEAFF. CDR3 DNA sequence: TGTGCCAGCAGCTCCAGGGATATTCACACTGAAGCTTTCTTT.

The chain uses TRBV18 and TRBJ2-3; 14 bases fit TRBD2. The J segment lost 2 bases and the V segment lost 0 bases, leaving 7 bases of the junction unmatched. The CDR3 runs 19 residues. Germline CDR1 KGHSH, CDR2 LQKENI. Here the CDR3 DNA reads TGTGCCAGCTCACCACCGGGGGGACTAGCGGGGGCCTCCACAGATACGCAGTATTTT. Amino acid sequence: CASSPPGGLAGASTDTQYF.

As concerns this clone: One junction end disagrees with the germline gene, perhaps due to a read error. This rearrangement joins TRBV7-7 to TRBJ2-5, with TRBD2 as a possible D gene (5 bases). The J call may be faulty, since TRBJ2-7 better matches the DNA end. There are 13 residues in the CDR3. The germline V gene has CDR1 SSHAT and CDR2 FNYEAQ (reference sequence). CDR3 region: CASSFAEGYEQYF. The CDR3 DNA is TGTGCTAGCAGCTTCGCAGAGGGATACGAGCAGTACTTC.

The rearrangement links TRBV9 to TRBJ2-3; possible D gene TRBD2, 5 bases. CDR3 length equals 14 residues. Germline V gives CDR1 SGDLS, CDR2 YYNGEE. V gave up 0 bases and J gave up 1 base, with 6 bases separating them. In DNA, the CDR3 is TGTGCCAGCAGCGTAGAGGAGGGCACAGATACGCAGTATTTT. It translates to CASSVEEGTDTQYF. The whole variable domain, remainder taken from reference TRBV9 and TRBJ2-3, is DSGVTQTPKHLITATGQRVTLRCSPRSGDLSVYWYQQSLDQGLQFLIQYYNGEERAKGNILERFSAQQFPDLHSELNLSSLELGDSALYFCASSVEEGTDTQYFGPGTRLTVL.

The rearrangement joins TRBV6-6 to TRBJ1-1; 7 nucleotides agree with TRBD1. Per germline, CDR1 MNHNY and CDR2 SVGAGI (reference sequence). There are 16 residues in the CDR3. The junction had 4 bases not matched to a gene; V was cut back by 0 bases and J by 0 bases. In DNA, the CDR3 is TGTGCCAGCAGTTACTCAGGGGGCTCTCTGAACACTGAAGCTTTCTTT. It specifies CASSYSGGSLNTEAFF.

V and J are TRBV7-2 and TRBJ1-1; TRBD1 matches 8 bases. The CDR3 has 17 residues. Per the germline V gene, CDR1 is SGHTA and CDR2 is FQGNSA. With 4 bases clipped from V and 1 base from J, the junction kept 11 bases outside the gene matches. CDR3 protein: CASSSISGGQANTEAFF. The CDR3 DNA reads TGTGCCAGCAGCTCCATCTCCGGGGGACAGGCGAACACTGAAGCTTTCTTT. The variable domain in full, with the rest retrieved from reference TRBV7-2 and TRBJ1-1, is GAGVSQSPSNKVTEKGKDVELRCDPISGHTALYWYRQSLGQGLEFLIYFQGNSAPDKSGLPSDRFSAERTGGSVSTLTIQRTQQEDSAVYLCASSSISGGQANTEAFFGQGTRLTVV.

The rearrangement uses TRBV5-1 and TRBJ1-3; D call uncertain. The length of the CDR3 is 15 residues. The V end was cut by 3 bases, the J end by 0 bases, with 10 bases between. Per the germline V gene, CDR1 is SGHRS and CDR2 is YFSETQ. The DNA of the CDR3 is TGCGCCAGCAGCTGGGGAGTGCTCTCTGGAAACACCATATATTTT. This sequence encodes CASSWGVLSGNTIYF.

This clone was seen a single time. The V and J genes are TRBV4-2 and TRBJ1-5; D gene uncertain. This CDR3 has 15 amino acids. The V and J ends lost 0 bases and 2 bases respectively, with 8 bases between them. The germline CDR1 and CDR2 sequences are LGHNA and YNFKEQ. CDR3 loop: CASSQEGAGNQPQHF. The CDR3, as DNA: TGTGCCAGCAGCCAAGAAGGTGCGGGCAATCAGCCCCAGCATTTT.

CDR3: CASCWETGKNSPLHF. The CDR3 DNA reads TGTGCCAGCTGTTGGGAGACAGGAAAAAATTCACCCCTCCACTTT. This chain links TRBV2 with TRBJ1-6; the D gene is possibly TRBD1 (6 bases). Trimming stripped 8 bases from V and 7 bases from J, with 18 bases between. This CDR3 contains 15 residues. Germline assignment: CDR1 SNHLY and CDR2 FYNNEI.

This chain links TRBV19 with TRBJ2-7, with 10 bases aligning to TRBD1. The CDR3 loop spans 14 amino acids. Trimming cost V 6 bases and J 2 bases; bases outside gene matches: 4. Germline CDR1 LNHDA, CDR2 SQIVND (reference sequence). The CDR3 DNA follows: TGTGCCAGTAGCCCCGGGACAGGGGCCTACGAGCAGTACTTC. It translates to CASSPGTGAYEQYF.

The CDR3 region is CASSPHSRTSGGRAQYF. Written as DNA, the CDR3 is TGCGCCAGCAGCCCCCACTCAAGGACTAGCGGGGGTCGGGCCCAGTACTTC. The rearrangement links TRBV5-1 to TRBJ2-5, with 13 bases fitting TRBD2. The CDR3 sequence is 17 residues long. J lost 9 bases, V lost 4 bases, and 15 bases had no gene match. In germline, CDR1 is SGHRS, CDR2 YFSETQ.

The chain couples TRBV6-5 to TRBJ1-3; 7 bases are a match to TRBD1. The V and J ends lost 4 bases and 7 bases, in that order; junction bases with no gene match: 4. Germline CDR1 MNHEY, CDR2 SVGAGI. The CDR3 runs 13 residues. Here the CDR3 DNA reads TGTGCCAGCAGTTTACAGGGGAGTAACACCATATATTTT. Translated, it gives CASSLQGSNTIYF.

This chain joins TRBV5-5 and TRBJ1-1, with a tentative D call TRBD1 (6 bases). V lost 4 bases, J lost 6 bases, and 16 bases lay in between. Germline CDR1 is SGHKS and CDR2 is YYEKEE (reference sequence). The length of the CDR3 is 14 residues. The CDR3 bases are TGTGCCAGCAGCCCGGACAGAGGTCTCGCTGAAGCTTTCTTT. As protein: CASSPDRGLAEAFF.

CDR3 sequence: CASSEGLSRTDTQYF. The DNA for the CDR3 is TGTGCCAGCAGCGAGGGACTTTCCCGCACAGATACGCAGTATTTT. The chain couples TRBV13 to TRBJ2-3, with D perhaps TRBD2 (6 bases). Trimming stripped 5 bases from V and 1 base from J, with 13 bases between. The CDR3 runs to 15 residues. Germline V CDR1 and CDR2: PRHDT, FYEKMQ (reference sequence).

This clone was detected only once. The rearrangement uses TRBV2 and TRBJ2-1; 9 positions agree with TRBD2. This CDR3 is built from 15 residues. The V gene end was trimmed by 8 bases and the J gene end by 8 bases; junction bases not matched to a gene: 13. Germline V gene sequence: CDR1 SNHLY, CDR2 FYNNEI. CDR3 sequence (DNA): TGTGCCAGCGGGATGGTGGGCGGGGGGGCCGATGAGCAGTTCTTC. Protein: CASGMVGGGADEQFF.

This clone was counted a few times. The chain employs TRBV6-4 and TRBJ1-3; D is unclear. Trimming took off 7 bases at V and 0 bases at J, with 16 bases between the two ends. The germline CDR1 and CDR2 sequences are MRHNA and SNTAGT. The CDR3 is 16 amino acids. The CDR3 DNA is TGTGCCAGCACGGGGAAGGGAGTCTGCTCTGGAAACACCATATATTTT. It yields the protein CASTGKGVCSGNTIYF.

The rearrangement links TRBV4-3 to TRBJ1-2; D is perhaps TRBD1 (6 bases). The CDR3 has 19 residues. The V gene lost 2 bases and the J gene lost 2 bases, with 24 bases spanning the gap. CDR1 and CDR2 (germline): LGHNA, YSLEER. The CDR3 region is CASSQRRGLQGLPNYGYTF. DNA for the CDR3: TGCGCCAGCAGCCAAAGGAGAGGCTTACAGGGCCTCCCGAACTATGGCTACACCTTC.

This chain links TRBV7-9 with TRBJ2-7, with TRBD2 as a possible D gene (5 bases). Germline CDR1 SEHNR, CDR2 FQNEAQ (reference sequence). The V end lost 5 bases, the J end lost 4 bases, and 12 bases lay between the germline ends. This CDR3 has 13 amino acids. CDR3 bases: TGTGCCAGCAGCGAAATAAGCGGATACGAGCAGTACTTC. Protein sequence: CASSEISGYEQYF.

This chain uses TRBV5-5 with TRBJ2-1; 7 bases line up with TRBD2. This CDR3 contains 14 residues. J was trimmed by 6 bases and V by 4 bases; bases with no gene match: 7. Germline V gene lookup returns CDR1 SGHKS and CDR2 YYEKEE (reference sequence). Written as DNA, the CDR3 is TGTGCCAGCAGCCCTGGGGGGGAGCTCAATGAGCAGTTCTTC. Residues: CASSPGGELNEQFF. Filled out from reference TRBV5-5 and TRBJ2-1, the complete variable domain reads DAGVTQSPTHLIKTRGQQVTLRCSPISGHKSVSWYQQVLGQGPQFIFQYYEKEERGRGNFPDRFSARQFPNYSSELNVNALLLGDSALYLCASSPGGELNEQFFGPGTRLTVL.

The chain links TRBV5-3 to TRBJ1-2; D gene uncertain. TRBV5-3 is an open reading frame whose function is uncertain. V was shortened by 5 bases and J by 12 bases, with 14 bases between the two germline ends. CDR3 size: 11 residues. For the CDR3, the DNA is TGTGCCAGAAGGTTAAGTTCACATGACACCTTC. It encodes CARRLSSHDTF.

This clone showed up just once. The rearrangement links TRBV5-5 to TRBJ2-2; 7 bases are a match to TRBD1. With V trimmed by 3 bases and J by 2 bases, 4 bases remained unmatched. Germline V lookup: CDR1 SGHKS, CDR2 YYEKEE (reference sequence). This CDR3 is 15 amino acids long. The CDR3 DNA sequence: TGTGCCAGCAGCTCGTACAGGGGAAACACCGGGGAGCTGTTTTTT. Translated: CASSSYRGNTGELFF.

CDR3 residues: CASSGAQRGETQYF. The CDR3 bases are TGCGCCAGTTCCGGGGCACAAAGGGGGGAGACCCAGTACTTC. The V gene is TRBV5-1, the J gene TRBJ2-5; D perhaps matches TRBD1 (6 bases). Trimming pared 8 bases from V and 5 bases from J, leaving 19 bases between. CDR1 and CDR2 from the germline V gene are SGHRS and YFSETQ. The CDR3 extends over 14 amino acids.

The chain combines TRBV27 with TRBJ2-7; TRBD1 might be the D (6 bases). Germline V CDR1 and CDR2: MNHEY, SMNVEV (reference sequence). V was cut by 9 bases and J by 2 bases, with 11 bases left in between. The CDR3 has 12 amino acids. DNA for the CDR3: TGTGCCAGTGGACAGACCACCTACGAGCAGTACTTC. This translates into CASGQTTYEQYF.